The 29 T cell receptor beta chains listed next were all sequenced from one sample in a study of T cell responses to AZD1222 COVID-19 vaccine. Assay: immunoSEQ multiplex PCR; the TCRdb copy retains only in-frame clones and omits some. The table records under 110,000 clones, around 83% of them present only once. Specimen: peripheral blood, collected on day 0 of AZD1222 vaccination. The receptors were sampled from an adult in good health.

This chain connects TRBV19 to TRBJ2-2; D remains unclear. CDR1 is LNHDA and CDR2 is SQIVND in the germline V gene (reference sequence). The CDR3 runs to 13 residues. The V and J ends lost 4 bases and 1 base respectively, with 4 bases between them. The CDR3 DNA reads as TGTGCCAGTAGTAATCAGAACACCGGGGAGCTGTTTTTT. Encoded protein: CASSNQNTGELFF.

The chain recombines TRBV19 with TRBJ2-3, with 9 bases fitting TRBD2. V lost 3 bases, J lost 4 bases, and 11 bases stayed unmatched. Germline loops: CDR1 LNHDA, CDR2 SQIVND (reference sequence). The CDR3 has 17 amino acids. The CDR3 region has the DNA TGTGCCAGTAGTATTGGCGGACTAGCGCAACGGGCAGATACGCAGTATTTT. It specifies CASSIGGLAQRADTQYF.

This clone was picked up a small number of times. The chain couples TRBV10-3 to TRBJ1-4; D gene ambiguous. V was pared by 8 bases and J by 4 bases, with 11 bases between. The CDR3 consists of 13 residues. CDR1 ENHRY and CDR2 SYGVKD come from the germline V gene. CDR3 DNA sequence: TGTGCCATCTCAAGACAAGTTAATGAAAAACTGTTTTTT. Encoded protein: CAISRQVNEKLFF.

This chain connects TRBV6-1 to TRBJ1-5; D is undetermined. V was shortened by 1 base and J by 11 bases, with 9 bases between the two germline ends. This CDR3 has 12 amino acids. The germline V gene has CDR1 MNHNS and CDR2 SASEGT. CDR3 bases: TGTGCCAGCAGTGAAGTTCGCGGGACCCAGCATTTT. It codes for CASSEVRGTQHF.

The V and J genes are TRBV6-5 and TRBJ2-7; D uncertain. Germline-derived CDR1 and CDR2 are MNHEY and SVGAGI. This CDR3 has 12 residues. V was trimmed by 8 bases and J by 3 bases, leaving 11 bases between them. The CDR3 protein is CASGHANYEQYF. The CDR3 DNA reads as TGTGCCAGCGGGCATGCCAACTACGAGCAGTACTTC.

This chain connects TRBV2 to TRBJ1-1; D is undetermined. This CDR3 has 12 residues. The V end was cut by 1 base, the J end by 5 bases, with 5 bases between. CDR1 and CDR2 from the germline V gene are SNHLY and FYNNEI. CDR3 residues: CASSEGGTEAFF. DNA of the CDR3: TGTGCCAGCAGTGAAGGAGGGACTGAAGCTTTCTTT.

The chain is built from TRBV4-3 and TRBJ2-1; D not resolved. Germline assignment: CDR1 LGHNA and CDR2 YSLEER. This CDR3 comprises 15 residues. Trimming shortened V by 0 bases and J by 3 bases, and 9 bases separated the two germline ends. Here the CDR3 reads CASSQDSRNYNEQFF. CDR3 nucleotide sequence: TGCGCCAGCAGCCAAGATAGCAGGAACTACAATGAGCAGTTCTTC.

This chain connects TRBV9 to TRBJ2-1, with 11 positions matching TRBD1. Germline V gene lookup returns CDR1 SGDLS and CDR2 YYNGEE. The junction had 8 bases not matched to a gene; V was cut back by 4 bases and J by 5 bases. This CDR3 comprises 16 residues. CDR3 amino acids: CASSPRTGGSDNEQFF. The DNA of the CDR3 is TGTGCCAGCAGCCCCCGGACAGGGGGCTCGGACAATGAGCAGTTCTTC.

This clone has a handful of counts. The rearrangement links TRBV30 to TRBJ1-1; TRBD1 is a possible D gene (6 bases). The V gene's germline CDR1 is GTSNPN and CDR2 SVGIG (reference sequence). Trimming removed 3 bases from V and 3 bases from J, with 11 bases in between. The CDR3 loop spans 13 amino acids. This CDR3 reads CAWSRGIDTEAFF. CDR3 sequence (DNA): TGTGCCTGGAGCAGGGGAATTGACACTGAAGCTTTCTTT.

Notes on this clone: Other DNA sequences from this sample encode an identical CDR3 as well. V gene TRBV28 combines with J gene TRBJ1-2, with D uncertain. V was shortened by 6 bases and J by 5 bases, with 10 bases between the two germline ends. The CDR3 totals 12 residues. CDR1 and CDR2 (germline): MDHEN, SYDVKM. The CDR3 is CASSLTNYGYTF. The CDR3 DNA reads as TGTGCCAGCAGCCTCACCAATTATGGCTACACCTTC.

The sample holds a few counts of this clone. The chain links TRBV7-2 to TRBJ2-4; 9 positions match TRBD1. The V gene end was trimmed by 1 base and the J gene end by 1 base; junction bases not matched to a gene: 2. Germline assignment: CDR1 SGHTA and CDR2 FQGNSA. CDR3 length: 16 residues. The chain's CDR3 is CASSLETGGAKNIQYF. CDR3 DNA sequence: TGTGCCAGCAGCTTAGAAACAGGGGGCGCCAAAAACATTCAGTACTTC.

The V call is TRBV28, the J call TRBJ1-1; TRBD1 matches at 10 bases. The CDR3 is made up of 15 amino acids. Germline V lookup: CDR1 MDHEN, CDR2 SYDVKM. V lost 5 bases to trimming and J lost 10 bases; unmatched junction nucleotides: 13. CDR3 protein: CASSHFADRGFAAFF. CDR3 nucleotides: TGTGCCAGCAGTCACTTCGCGGACAGGGGGTTTGCAGCTTTCTTT.

The rearrangement joins TRBV9 to TRBJ2-1; D is unresolved. Between the trimmed V and J ends, which lost 6 bases and 2 bases, there was a span of 9 bases. Germline V gene data show CDR1 as SGDLS and CDR2 as YYNGEE. The CDR3 spans 13 residues. This chain's CDR3 is CASMGGPYNEQFF. The CDR3, as DNA: TGTGCCAGCATGGGTGGGCCCTACAATGAGCAGTTCTTC.

This clone was seen more than once but under ten times. CDR3 amino acids: CASSEDTEQYF. In DNA, the CDR3 is TGTGCCAGCAGTGAAGACACTGAGCAGTACTTC. The rearrangement uses TRBV2 and TRBJ2-7; D uncertain. This CDR3 has 11 amino acids. Germline CDR1 and CDR2: SNHLY and FYNNEI. With 1 base removed from V and 7 bases from J, the gap between germline ends came to 5 bases.

The chain joins TRBV3-1 (or the pseudogene TRBV3-2) to TRBJ1-1; no firm D call. CDR3 length: 14 amino acids. The V end was cut by 1 base, the J end by 1 base, with 7 bases between. The germline V gene encodes CDR1 LGHDT and CDR2 YNNKEL (reference sequence). The CDR3 bases are TGTGCCAGCAGCCAAGCCCGAGGGAACACTGAAGCTTTCTTT. This translates into CASSQARGNTEAFF.

J is TRBJ1-5 and V is TRBV30, with TRBD1 identical over 7 bases. V lost 1 base, J lost 1 base, and 7 bases stayed unmatched. The CDR3 has 16 residues. Germline V gene lookup returns CDR1 GTSNPN and CDR2 SVGIG (reference sequence). CDR3 in amino acids: CAWSATGRGSNQPQHF. As DNA, the CDR3 is TGTGCCTGGAGTGCGACAGGGAGGGGGAGCAATCAGCCCCAGCATTTT.

The chain uses TRBV6-6 and TRBJ1-1; no clear D. V dropped 6 bases and J dropped 1 base, with 18 bases sitting between them. This CDR3 contains 16 residues. Germline loops: CDR1 MNHNY, CDR2 SVGAGI (reference sequence). The CDR3 DNA reads as TGTGCCAGCAGACCATTCAACACGGGAGAGAACACTGAAGCTTTCTTT. This gives the protein CASRPFNTGENTEAFF.

V usage is TRBV9 and J usage is TRBJ1-6; D might be TRBD1 (5 bases). The CDR3 has 15 residues. CDR1 and CDR2 (germline): SGDLS, YYNGEE. V gave up 6 bases and J gave up 8 bases, with 18 bases separating them. Written as DNA, the CDR3 is TGTGCCAGCACAGGAGGGCAGGGAACAGATTCACCCCTCCACTTT. It codes for CASTGGQGTDSPLHF.

This clone appeared once. The chain recombines TRBV19 with TRBJ1-5; the D gene is possibly TRBD1 (6 bases). V lost 7 bases and J 7 bases, leaving 11 bases between the germline ends. This CDR3 is 12 amino acids long. Germline-derived CDR1 and CDR2 are LNHDA and SQIVND (reference sequence). CDR3 nucleotide sequence: TGTGCCAGTACTCAGGGGCAGCAGCCCCAGCATTTT. Protein sequence: CASTQGQQPQHF.

This sequence joins TRBV28 and TRBJ2-7; a possible D gene is TRBD2 (5 bases). The CDR3 is 15 amino acids. Germline V gene lookup returns CDR1 MDHEN and CDR2 SYDVKM. V dropped 1 base and J dropped 0 bases, with 10 bases sitting between them. CDR3 loop: CASSLFPGSSYEQYF. Here the CDR3 DNA reads TGTGCCAGCAGTTTATTCCCGGGGAGCTCCTACGAGCAGTACTTC.

J is TRBJ1-1 and V is TRBV9; D is ambiguous. The CDR3 has 13 residues. V was trimmed by 4 bases and J by 3 bases, leaving 10 bases between them. Per germline, CDR1 SGDLS and CDR2 YYNGEE. In DNA, the CDR3 is TGTGCCAGCAGCTCCCGGGGTGACACTGAAGCTTTCTTT. Translation gives CASSSRGDTEAFF.

The V gene is TRBV19, the J gene TRBJ2-3; the match to TRBD1 covers 7 bases. The CDR3 contains 13 residues. Germline V CDR1 and CDR2: LNHDA, SQIVND (reference sequence). V shed 8 bases and J 2 bases; nucleotides not matched to a gene: 4. CDR3 bases: TGTGCCAGTCAGGGACAGCACACAGATACGCAGTATTTT. Residues: CASQGQHTDTQYF.

The CDR3 region is CATSSGRDVYEQYF. The CDR3 nucleotides are TGTGCCACCTCCAGCGGGAGGGACGTTTACGAGCAGTACTTC. The rearrangement uses TRBV10-3 and TRBJ2-7, with 10 bases fitting TRBD2. The CDR3 covers 14 residues. The germline CDR1 and CDR2 sequences are ENHRY and SYGVKD. Trimming took 10 bases from V and 4 from J; bases not matched to a gene: 10.

The rearrangement uses TRBV19 and TRBJ1-2; D is perhaps TRBD1 (6 bases). The germline V and J ends were trimmed by 1 base and 4 bases, with 13 bases remaining between them. The CDR3 length is 15 residues. Germline V CDR1 and CDR2: LNHDA, SQIVND (reference sequence). The CDR3 here is CASSIGGGRAYGYTF. The CDR3 DNA reads TGTGCCAGTAGTATAGGTGGGGGGCGCGCCTATGGCTACACCTTC. Drawing the rest from reference TRBV19 and TRBJ1-2, the complete variable domain is DGGITQSPKYLFRKEGQNVTLSCEQNLNHDAMYWYRQDPGQGLRLIYYSQIVNDFQKGDIAEGYSVSREKKESFPLTVTSAQKNPTAFYLCASSIGGGRAYGYTFGSGTRLTVV.

CDR3 sequence: CASSQDSAGELFF. CDR3 DNA sequence: TGCGCCAGCAGCCAAGATTCTGCCGGGGAGCTGTTTTTT. This chain uses TRBV4-3 with TRBJ2-2; D is unresolved. The germline V gene has CDR1 LGHNA and CDR2 YSLEER. V was trimmed by 0 bases and J by 6 bases, leaving 5 bases between them. The CDR3 covers 13 residues.

The V gene is TRBV19, the J gene TRBJ1-2, with no clear D. This CDR3 region has 16 residues. V gave up 1 base and J gave up 0 bases, with 12 bases separating them. The germline gives CDR1 LNHDA, CDR2 SQIVND (reference sequence). CDR3 sequence reads: CASSIAGRITNYGYTF. DNA of the CDR3: TGTGCCAGTAGTATAGCGGGGAGAATCACTAACTATGGCTACACCTTC.

This clone was detected only a few times. The chain joins TRBV30 to TRBJ1-6; the D is unclear. This CDR3 has 13 amino acids. The V end lost 0 bases, the J end lost 8 bases, and 8 bases lay between the germline ends. CDR1 is GTSNPN, CDR2 SVGIG, per germline (reference sequence). This chain's CDR3 is CAWSVTRDSPLHF. Written as DNA, the CDR3 is TGTGCCTGGAGTGTTACTAGGGATTCACCCCTCCACTTT.

This rearrangement joins TRBV10-3 to TRBJ2-3; tentatively, D is TRBD2 (6 bases). CDR3 length: 12 residues. Germline-derived CDR1 and CDR2 are ENHRY and SYGVKD. V shed 4 bases and J shed 4 bases, with 6 bases lying between them. The CDR3 loop is CAISGGADTQYF. CDR3 nucleotides: TGTGCCATCAGTGGCGGGGCAGATACGCAGTATTTT.

The rearrangement uses TRBV2 and TRBJ2-3, with TRBD1 identical over 8 bases. Germline CDR1 SNHLY, CDR2 FYNNEI. V was clipped by 6 bases and J by 4 bases; unmatched bases: 9. The CDR3 is 15 amino acids. The CDR3 nucleotides read TGTGCCAGCAGGATCAGGACAGGGAGCGCAGATACGCAGTATTTT. Translation: CASRIRTGSADTQYF.